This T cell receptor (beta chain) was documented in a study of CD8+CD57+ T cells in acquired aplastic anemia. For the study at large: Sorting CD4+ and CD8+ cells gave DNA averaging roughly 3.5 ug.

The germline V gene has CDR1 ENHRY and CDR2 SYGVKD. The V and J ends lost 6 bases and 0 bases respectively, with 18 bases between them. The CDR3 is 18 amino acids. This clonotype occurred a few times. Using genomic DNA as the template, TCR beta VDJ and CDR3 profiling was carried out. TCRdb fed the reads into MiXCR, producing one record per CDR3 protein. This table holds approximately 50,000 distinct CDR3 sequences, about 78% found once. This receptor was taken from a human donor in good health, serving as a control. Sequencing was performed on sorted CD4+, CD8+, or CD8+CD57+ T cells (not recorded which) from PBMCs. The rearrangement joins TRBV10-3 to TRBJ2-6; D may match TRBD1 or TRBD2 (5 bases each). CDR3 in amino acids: CAIRGSGTTSSGANVLTF. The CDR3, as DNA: TGTGCCATCAGGGGGTCTGGGACGACGTCCTCTGGGGCCAACGTCCTGACTTTC.